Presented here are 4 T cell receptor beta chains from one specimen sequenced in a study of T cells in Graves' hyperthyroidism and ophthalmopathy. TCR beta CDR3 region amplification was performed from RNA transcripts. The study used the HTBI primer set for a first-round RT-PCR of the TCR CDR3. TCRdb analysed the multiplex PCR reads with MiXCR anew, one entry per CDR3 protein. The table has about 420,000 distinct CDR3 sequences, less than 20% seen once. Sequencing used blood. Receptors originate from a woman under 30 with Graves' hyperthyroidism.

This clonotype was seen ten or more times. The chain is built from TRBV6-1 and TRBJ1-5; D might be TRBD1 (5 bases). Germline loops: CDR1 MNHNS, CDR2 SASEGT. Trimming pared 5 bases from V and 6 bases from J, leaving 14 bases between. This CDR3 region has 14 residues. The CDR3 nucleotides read TGTGCCAGCAGTTGGGGACTGTATGGTCAGCCCCAGCATTTT. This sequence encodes CASSWGLYGQPQHF.

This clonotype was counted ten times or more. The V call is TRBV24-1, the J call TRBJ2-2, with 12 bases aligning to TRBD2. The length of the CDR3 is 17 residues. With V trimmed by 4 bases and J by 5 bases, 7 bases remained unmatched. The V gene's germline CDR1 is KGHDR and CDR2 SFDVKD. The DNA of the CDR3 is TGTGCCACCAGTGACGACCTAGCGGGAGGGCCAACCGGGGAGCTGTTTTTT. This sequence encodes CATSDDLAGGPTGELFF.

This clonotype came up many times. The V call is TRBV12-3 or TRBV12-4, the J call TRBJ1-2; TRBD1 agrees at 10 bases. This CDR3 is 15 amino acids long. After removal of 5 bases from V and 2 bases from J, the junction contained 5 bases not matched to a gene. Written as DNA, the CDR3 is TGTGCCAGCAGTGAGCCGACAGGGGGCAACTATGGCTACACCTTC. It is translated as CASSEPTGGNYGYTF.

The CDR3 loop is CASSLVATTDTQYF. In nucleotides, the CDR3 is TGTGCCAGCAGCTTAGTTGCGACGACAGATACGCAGTATTTT. The chain joins TRBV7-2 to TRBJ2-3; D uncertain. The V gene lost 1 base and the J gene lost 3 bases, with 8 bases spanning the gap. CDR1 is SGHTA and CDR2 is FQGNSA in the germline V gene. The CDR3 length is 14 residues.